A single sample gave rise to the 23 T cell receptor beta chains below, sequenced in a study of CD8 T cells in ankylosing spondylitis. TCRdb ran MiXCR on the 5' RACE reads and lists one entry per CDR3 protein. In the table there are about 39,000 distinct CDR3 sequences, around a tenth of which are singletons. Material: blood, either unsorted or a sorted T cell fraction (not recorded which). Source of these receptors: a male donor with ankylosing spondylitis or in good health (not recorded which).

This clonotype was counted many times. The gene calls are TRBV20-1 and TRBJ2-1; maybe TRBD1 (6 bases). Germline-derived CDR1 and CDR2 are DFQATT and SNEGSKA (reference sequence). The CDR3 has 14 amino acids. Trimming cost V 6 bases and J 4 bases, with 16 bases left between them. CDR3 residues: CSAPWVGTYNEQFF. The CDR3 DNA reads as TGCAGTGCGCCTTGGGTCGGGACATACAATGAGCAGTTCTTC.

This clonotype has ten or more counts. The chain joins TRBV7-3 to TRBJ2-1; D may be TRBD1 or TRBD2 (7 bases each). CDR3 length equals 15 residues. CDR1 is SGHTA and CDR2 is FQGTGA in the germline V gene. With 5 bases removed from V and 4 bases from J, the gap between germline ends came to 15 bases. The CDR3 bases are TGTGCCAGCAGCCCCTCCAGGGGGGGATACAATGAGCAGTTCTTC. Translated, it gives CASSPSRGGYNEQFF.

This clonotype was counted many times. The chain's CDR3 is CASAAPGTGGTQYF. As DNA, the CDR3 is TGTGCCAGCGCGGCCCCGGGGACCGGGGGGACCCAGTACTTC. V is TRBV2 and J is TRBJ2-5, with D possibly TRBD2 on 6 matching bases. V was shortened by 8 bases and J by 7 bases, with 20 bases between the two germline ends. The germline V gene has CDR1 SNHLY and CDR2 FYNNEI. This CDR3 is built from 14 residues. The variable domain in full, completed from reference TRBV2 and TRBJ2-5, reads EPEVTQTPSHQVTQMGQEVILRCVPISNHLYFYWYRQILGQKVEFLVSFYNNEISEKSEIFDDQFSVERPDGSNFTLKIRSTKLEDSAMYFCASAAPGTGGTQYFGPGTRLLVL.

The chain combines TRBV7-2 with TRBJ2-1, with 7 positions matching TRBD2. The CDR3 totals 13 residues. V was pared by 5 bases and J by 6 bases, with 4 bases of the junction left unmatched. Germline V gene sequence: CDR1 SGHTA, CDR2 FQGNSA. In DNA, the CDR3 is TGTGCCAGCAGCGGACGGACTAGCAATGAGCAGTTCTTC. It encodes CASSGRTSNEQFF.

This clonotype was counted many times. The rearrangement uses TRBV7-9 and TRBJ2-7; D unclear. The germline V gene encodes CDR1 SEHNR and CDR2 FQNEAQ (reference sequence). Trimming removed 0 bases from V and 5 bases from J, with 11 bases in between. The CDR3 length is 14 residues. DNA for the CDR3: TGTGCCAGCAGCTTAGCGCTCGGAAGGCACGAGCAGTACTTC. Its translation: CASSLALGRHEQYF.

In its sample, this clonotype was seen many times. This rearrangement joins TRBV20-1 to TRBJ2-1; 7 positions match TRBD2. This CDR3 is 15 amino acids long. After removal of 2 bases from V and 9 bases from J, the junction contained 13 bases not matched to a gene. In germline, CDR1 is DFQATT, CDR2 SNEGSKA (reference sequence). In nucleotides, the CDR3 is TGCAGTGCTAGAAACCCTCCGCGGGAGTATGGTGAGCAGTTCTTC. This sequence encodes CSARNPPREYGEQFF.

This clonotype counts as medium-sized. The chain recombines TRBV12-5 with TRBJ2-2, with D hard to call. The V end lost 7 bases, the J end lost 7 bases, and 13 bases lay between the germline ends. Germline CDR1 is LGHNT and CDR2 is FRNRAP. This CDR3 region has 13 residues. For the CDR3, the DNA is TGTGCTAGTGCCCTCGAGTTGGGCGGGGAGCTGTTTTTT. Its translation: CASALELGGELFF. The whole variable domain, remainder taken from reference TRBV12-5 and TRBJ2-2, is DARVTQTPRHKVTEMGQEVTMRCQPILGHNTVFWYRQTMMQGLELLAYFRNRAPLDDSGMPKDRFSAEMPDATLATLKIQPSEPRDSAVYFCASALELGGELFFGEGSRLTVL.

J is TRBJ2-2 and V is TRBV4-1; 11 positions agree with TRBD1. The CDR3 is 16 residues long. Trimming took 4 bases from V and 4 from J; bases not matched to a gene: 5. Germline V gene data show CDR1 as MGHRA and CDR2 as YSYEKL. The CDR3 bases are TGCGCCAGCAGCCCCCCCGGGACAGGGGGCACCGGGGAGCTGTTTTTT. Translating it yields CASSPPGTGGTGELFF.

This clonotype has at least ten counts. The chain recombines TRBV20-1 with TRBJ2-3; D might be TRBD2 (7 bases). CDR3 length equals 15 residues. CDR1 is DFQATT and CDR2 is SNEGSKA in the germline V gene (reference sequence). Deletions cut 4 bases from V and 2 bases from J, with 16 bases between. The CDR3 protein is CSATRRGRVTDTQYF. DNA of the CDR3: TGCAGTGCTACTAGGCGGGGGCGTGTCACAGATACGCAGTATTTT.

The CDR3 nucleotides read TGTGCCAGCAGCTTTAGGAGGAATTCACCCCTCCACTTT. As protein: CASSFRRNSPLHF. The chain uses TRBV5-6 and TRBJ1-6; D is unclear. Deletions cut 2 bases from V and 7 bases from J, with 7 bases between. In germline, CDR1 is SGHDT, CDR2 YYEEEE. The CDR3 extends over 13 amino acids.

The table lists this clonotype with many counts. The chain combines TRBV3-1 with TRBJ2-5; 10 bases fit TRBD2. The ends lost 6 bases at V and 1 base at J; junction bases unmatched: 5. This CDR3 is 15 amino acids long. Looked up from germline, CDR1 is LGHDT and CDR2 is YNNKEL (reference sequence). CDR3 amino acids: CASSQLAGIQETQYF. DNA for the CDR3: TGTGCCAGCAGTCAACTAGCGGGGATCCAAGAGACCCAGTACTTC.

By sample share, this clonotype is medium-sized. The CDR3 region is CASSLGLATYEQYF. The CDR3, as DNA: TGTGCCAGCAGCTTAGGACTAGCGACTTACGAGCAGTACTTC. The V call is TRBV7-2, the J call TRBJ2-7, with TRBD2 matching over 8 bases. V lost 1 base, J lost 4 bases, and 3 bases stayed unmatched. Germline V lookup: CDR1 SGHTA, CDR2 FQGNSA. The CDR3 has 14 residues.

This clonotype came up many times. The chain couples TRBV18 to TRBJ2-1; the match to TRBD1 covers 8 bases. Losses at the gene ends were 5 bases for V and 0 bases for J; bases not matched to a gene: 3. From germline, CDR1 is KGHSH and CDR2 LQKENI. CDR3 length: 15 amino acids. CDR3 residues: CASSRQGASYNEQFF. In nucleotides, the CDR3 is TGTGCCAGCTCAAGGCAGGGGGCCTCCTACAATGAGCAGTTCTTC.

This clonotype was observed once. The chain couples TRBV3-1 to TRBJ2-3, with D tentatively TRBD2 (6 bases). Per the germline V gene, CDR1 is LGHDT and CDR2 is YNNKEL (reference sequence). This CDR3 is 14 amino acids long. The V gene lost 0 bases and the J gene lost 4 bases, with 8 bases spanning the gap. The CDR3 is CASSQEGLSDTQYF. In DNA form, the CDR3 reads TGTGCCAGCAGCCAAGAGGGACTTTCAGATACGCAGTATTTT.

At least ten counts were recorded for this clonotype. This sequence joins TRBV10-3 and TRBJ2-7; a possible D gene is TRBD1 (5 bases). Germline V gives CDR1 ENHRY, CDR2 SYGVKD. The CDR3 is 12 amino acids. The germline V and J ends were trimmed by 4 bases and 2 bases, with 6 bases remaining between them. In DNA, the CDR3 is TGTGCCATCAGTGGACAGACCTACGAGCAGTACTTC. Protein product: CAISGQTYEQYF.

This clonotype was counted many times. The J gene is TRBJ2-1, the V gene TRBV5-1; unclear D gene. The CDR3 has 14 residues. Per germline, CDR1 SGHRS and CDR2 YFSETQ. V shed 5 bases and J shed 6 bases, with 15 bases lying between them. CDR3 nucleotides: TGCGCCAGCAGTCGGTCCGCAGGTAGCAATGAGCAGTTCTTC. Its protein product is CASSRSAGSNEQFF.

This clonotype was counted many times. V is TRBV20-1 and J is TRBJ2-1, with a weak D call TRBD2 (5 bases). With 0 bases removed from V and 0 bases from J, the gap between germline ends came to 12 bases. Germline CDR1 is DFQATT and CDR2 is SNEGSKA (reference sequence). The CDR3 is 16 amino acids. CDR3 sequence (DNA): TGCAGTGCTAGAGACAGGACTCGAGGCTCCTACAATGAGCAGTTCTTC. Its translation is CSARDRTRGSYNEQFF.

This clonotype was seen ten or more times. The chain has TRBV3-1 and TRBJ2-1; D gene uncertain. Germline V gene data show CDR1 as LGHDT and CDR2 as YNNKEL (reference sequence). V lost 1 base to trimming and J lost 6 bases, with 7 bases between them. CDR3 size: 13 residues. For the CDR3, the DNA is TGTGCCAGCAGCCAAGCCGGGTCCAATGAGCAGTTCTTC. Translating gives CASSQAGSNEQFF.

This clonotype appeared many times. The CDR3 sequence: CASSRRFGELFF. The CDR3 DNA sequence: TGTGCCAGCTCTCGGAGGTTCGGGGAGCTGTTTTTT. V gene TRBV5-8 combines with J gene TRBJ2-2; tentative D call: TRBD2 (5 bases). The CDR3 sequence is 12 residues long. Germline assignment: CDR1 SGHTS and CDR2 YDEGEE. V was pared by 7 bases and J by 7 bases, with 11 bases between.

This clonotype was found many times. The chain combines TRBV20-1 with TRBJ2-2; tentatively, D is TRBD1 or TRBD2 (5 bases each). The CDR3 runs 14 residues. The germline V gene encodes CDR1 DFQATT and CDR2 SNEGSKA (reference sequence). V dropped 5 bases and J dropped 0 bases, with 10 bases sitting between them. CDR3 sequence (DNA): TGCAGTGCTGAGAGGGACCCGAACACCGGGGAGCTGTTTTTT. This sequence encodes CSAERDPNTGELFF.

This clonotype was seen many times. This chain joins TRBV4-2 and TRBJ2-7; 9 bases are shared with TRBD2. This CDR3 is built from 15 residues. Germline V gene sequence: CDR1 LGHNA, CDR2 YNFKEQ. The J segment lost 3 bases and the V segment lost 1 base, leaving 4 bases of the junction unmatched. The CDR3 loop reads CASSQVRREGYEQYF. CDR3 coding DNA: TGTGCCAGCAGCCAAGTACGGCGGGAGGGCTACGAGCAGTACTTC.

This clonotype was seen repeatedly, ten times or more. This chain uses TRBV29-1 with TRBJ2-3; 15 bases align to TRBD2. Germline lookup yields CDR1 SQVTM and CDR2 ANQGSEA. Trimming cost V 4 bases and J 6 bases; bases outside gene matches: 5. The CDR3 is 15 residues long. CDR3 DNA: TGCAGCGTTGTCCGGACTAGCGGGAGGGCTGATACGCAGTATTTT. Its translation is CSVVRTSGRADTQYF.

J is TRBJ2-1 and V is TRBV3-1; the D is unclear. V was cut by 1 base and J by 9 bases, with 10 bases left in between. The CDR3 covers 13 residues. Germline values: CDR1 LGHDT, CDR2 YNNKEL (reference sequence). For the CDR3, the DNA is TGTGCCAGCAGCCAAGGGTCTGTCGTTGAGCAGTTCTTC. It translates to CASSQGSVVEQFF.